The sequence of this TCR beta chain was determined in a study of T cell responses to AZD1222 COVID-19 vaccine. CDR1 is MGHDK, CDR2 SYGVNS, per germline. The CDR3 length is 16 residues. Trimming cost V 2 bases and J 8 bases; bases outside gene matches: 8. Findings of the study overall: CD4 TCRs covered the whole spike, strongest at regions 160-218 and 743-854. The peak T cell response came first, and repertoires were sampled only after it. Spike-specific TCR depth and breadth grew after two AZD1222 doses.

As concerns this clone: Its antigen is not known.

Using immunoSEQ multiplex PCR, the repertoire was profiled, and TCRdb retains in-frame clones only, with some absent. The repertoire holds 150,000 to 200,000 clones, approximately 91% seen once, with approximately 0.97% in the top ten. The receptor's source is an adult in good health. The input for sequencing was peripheral blood, taken on day 0 of AZD1222 vaccination. V gene TRBV25-1 combines with J gene TRBJ2-1; 11 nucleotides agree with TRBD2. Written as DNA, the CDR3 is TGTGCCAGCAGTGAACTAACTAGCGGGAGTGGCCATGAGCAGTTCTTC. This encodes CASSELTSGSGHEQFF.